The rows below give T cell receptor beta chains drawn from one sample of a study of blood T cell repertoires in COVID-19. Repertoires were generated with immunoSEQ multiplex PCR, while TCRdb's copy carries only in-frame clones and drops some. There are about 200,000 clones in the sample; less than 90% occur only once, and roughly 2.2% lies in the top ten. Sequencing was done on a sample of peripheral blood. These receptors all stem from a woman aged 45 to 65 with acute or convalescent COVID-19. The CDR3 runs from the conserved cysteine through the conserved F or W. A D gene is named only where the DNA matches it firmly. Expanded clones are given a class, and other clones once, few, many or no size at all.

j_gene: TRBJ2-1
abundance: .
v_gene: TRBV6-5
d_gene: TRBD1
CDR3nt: TGTGCCAGCAGTTACGACGGCAGGGGGCATGAGCAGTTCTTC
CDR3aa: CASSYDGRGHEQFF

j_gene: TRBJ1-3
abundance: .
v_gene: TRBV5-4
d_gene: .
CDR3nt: TGTGCCAGCAGCTTGGGCTTCAGACGGGAGTCTGGAAACACCATATATTTT
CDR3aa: CASSLGFRRESGNTIYF

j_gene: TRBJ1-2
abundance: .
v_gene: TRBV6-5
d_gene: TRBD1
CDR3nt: TGTGCCAGCAGTTACTCTCTGGGGACAGGGTATGGCTACACCTTC
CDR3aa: CASSYSLGTGYGYTF

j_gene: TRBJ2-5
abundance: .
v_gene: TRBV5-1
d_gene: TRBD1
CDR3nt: TGCGCCAGCAGCAGATCGGGACAGCAAGAGACCCAGTACTTC
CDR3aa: CASSRSGQQETQYF

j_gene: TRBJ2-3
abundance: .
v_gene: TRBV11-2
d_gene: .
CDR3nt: TGTGCCAGCAGCTTAGCAGGAACAGATACGCAGTATTTT
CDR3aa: CASSLAGTDTQYF

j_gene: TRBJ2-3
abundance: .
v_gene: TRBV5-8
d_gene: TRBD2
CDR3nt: TGTGCCAGCAGTTTAGGGGCTAGCGGACAAGGTTTAGATACGCAGTATTTT
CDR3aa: CASSLGASGQGLDTQYF

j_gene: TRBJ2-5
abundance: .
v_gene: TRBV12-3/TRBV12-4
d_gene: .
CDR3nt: TGTGCCAGCGGGGACTCATCGGAGACCCAGTACTTC
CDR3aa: CASGDSSETQYF

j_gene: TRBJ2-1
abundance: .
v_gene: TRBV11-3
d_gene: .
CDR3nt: TGTGCCAGCAGCCAAAGACGGAGGTTGGACAATGAGCAGTTCTTC
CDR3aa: CASSQRRRLDNEQFF

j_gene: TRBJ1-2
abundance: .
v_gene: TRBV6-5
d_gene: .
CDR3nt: TGTGCCAGCAGTAATACAGGGCTTGGCTATGGCTACACCTTC
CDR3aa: CASSNTGLGYGYTF

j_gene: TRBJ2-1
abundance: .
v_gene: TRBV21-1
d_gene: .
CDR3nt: TGTGCCAGCAGCAAAACGCGGACTAGCGGGAGGGACTACAATGAGCAGTTCTTC
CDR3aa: CASSKTRTSGRDYNEQFF

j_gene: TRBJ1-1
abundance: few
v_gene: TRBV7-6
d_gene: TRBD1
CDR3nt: TGTGCCAGCAGCACGGGACAGGGGAACACTGAAGCTTTCTTT
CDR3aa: CASSTGQGNTEAFF

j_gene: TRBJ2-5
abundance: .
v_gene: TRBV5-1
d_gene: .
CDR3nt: TGCGCCAGCAGCTTGGGGCGGATCCAAGAGACCCAGTACTTC
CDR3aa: CASSLGRIQETQYF

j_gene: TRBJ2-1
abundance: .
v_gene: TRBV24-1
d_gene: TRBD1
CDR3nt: TGTGCCACCAGTGATTTGAGGACAGGCCGGAATGAGCAGTTCTTC
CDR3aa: CATSDLRTGRNEQFF

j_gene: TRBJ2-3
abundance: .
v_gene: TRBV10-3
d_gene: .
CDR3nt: TGTGCCATCAGTGGGTGGGAGGGCACAGATACGCAGTATTTT
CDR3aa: CAISGWEGTDTQYF

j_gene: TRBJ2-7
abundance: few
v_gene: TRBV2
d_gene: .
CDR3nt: TGTGCCAGCAGCCCCGGACAGCCCGTCTACGAGCAGTACTTC
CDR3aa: CASSPGQPVYEQYF

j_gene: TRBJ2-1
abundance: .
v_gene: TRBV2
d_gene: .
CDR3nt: TGTGCCAGCAGTGAAGGACAGATCTCCTACAATGAGCAGTTCTTC
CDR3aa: CASSEGQISYNEQFF